The rows below give T cell receptor beta chains drawn from one sample of a study of human T cells and chemical hapten exposure. TCRdb reanalysed the 5' RACE reads using MiXCR and keeps one entry per CDR3 protein. The data hold about 140,000 distinct CDR3 sequences, with around 4% observed a single time. All receptors come from a female donor in good health. Each CDR3 is given with its conserved first and last residue. The order of the fields is clone size, V gene, D gene, J gene, CDR3 protein, CDR3 DNA. A D gene is named only where the DNA matches it firmly. Part of the rows lack a size; the others show once, few, many or a class for expanded clones.

clone size: NA; V gene: TRBV6-6; D gene: TRBD1; J gene: TRBJ1-5; CDR3 protein: CASSYSLDRTIYSNQPQHF; CDR3 DNA: TGTGCCAGCAGTTACTCGTTGGACAGGACCATCTATAGCAATCAGCCCCAGCATTTT
clone size: many; V gene: TRBV6-5; D gene: NA; J gene: TRBJ1-2; CDR3 protein: CASSYWIGTPRGYTF; CDR3 DNA: TGTGCCAGCAGTTACTGGATCGGGACTCCCCGTGGCTACACCTTC
clone size: NA; V gene: TRBV21-1; D gene: NA; J gene: TRBJ2-3; CDR3 protein: CASSNWVAGRASSTDTQYF; CDR3 DNA: TGTGCCAGCAGCAATTGGGTGGCGGGGCGAGCATCTAGCACAGATACGCAGTATTTT
clone size: many; V gene: TRBV6-5; D gene: NA; J gene: TRBJ2-3; CDR3 protein: CASSRRAGASTDTQYF; CDR3 DNA: TGTGCCAGCAGTCGCCGGGCGGGGGCTAGCACAGATACGCAGTATTTT
clone size: many; V gene: TRBV2; D gene: TRBD2; J gene: TRBJ2-5; CDR3 protein: CASSVLAGGYETQYF; CDR3 DNA: TGTGCCAGCAGTGTATTAGCGGGGGGGTATGAGACCCAGTACTTC
clone size: many; V gene: TRBV6-6; D gene: NA; J gene: TRBJ1-1; CDR3 protein: CASRERGDTEAFF; CDR3 DNA: TGTGCCAGCAGGGAGAGAGGAGACACTGAAGCTTTCTTT
clone size: many; V gene: TRBV6-5; D gene: NA; J gene: TRBJ2-7; CDR3 protein: CASSGGQSSYEQYF; CDR3 DNA: TGTGCCAGCAGCGGGGGACAGAGTTCCTACGAGCAGTACTTC
clone size: many; V gene: TRBV15; D gene: TRBD1; J gene: TRBJ1-5; CDR3 protein: CATTRDRADQPQHF; CDR3 DNA: TGTGCCACCACCAGGGACAGGGCGGATCAGCCCCAGCATTTT
clone size: many; V gene: TRBV15; D gene: NA; J gene: TRBJ1-4; CDR3 protein: CATSPGHLVTTNEKLFF; CDR3 DNA: TGTGCCACCAGCCCGGGACATTTGGTCACAACTAATGAAAAACTGTTTTTT
clone size: many; V gene: TRBV2; D gene: NA; J gene: TRBJ1-2; CDR3 protein: CASSESRIYGYTF; CDR3 DNA: TGTGCCAGCAGTGAGTCCAGAATCTATGGCTACACCTTC
clone size: few; V gene: TRBV12-3/TRBV12-4; D gene: NA; J gene: TRBJ2-2; CDR3 protein: CASSFKTGELFF; CDR3 DNA: TGTGCCAGCAGTTTTAAGACCGGGGAGCTGTTTTTT
clone size: many; V gene: TRBV7-9; D gene: NA; J gene: TRBJ1-2; CDR3 protein: CASSLGQPYGYTF; CDR3 DNA: TGTGCCAGCAGTTTAGGACAGCCCTATGGCTACACCTTC
clone size: many; V gene: TRBV6-6; D gene: NA; J gene: TRBJ1-4; CDR3 protein: CASSYSRGGNEKLFF; CDR3 DNA: TGTGCCAGCAGTTACTCCAGGGGAGGAAATGAAAAACTGTTTTTT
clone size: many; V gene: TRBV7-9; D gene: NA; J gene: TRBJ1-4; CDR3 protein: CASSFSRNEKLFF; CDR3 DNA: TGTGCCAGCAGCTTCTCGCGTAATGAAAAACTGTTTTTT
clone size: few; V gene: TRBV20-1; D gene: NA; J gene: TRBJ2-2; CDR3 protein: CSARDPRGGLNTGELFF; CDR3 DNA: TGCAGTGCTAGAGATCCCAGGGGGGGCCTCAACACCGGGGAGCTGTTTTTT
clone size: NA; V gene: TRBV20-1; D gene: TRBD2; J gene: TRBJ2-7; CDR3 protein: CSASNPKRGDPYEQYF; CDR3 DNA: TGCAGTGCTTCCAACCCAAAGCGGGGGGACCCCTACGAGCAGTACTTC
clone size: NA; V gene: TRBV11-2; D gene: NA; J gene: TRBJ1-1; CDR3 protein: CASSLDLWNTEAFF; CDR3 DNA: TGTGCCAGCAGCTTAGATCTATGGAACACTGAAGCTTTCTTT
clone size: few; V gene: TRBV20-1; D gene: NA; J gene: TRBJ1-2; CDR3 protein: CSAWTASNYGYTF; CDR3 DNA: TGCAGTGCTTGGACAGCTTCTAACTATGGCTACACCTTC
clone size: many; V gene: TRBV28; D gene: TRBD1; J gene: TRBJ1-2; CDR3 protein: CASSLGTGRGYTF; CDR3 DNA: TGTGCCAGCAGTTTAGGGACAGGGCGGGGCTACACCTTC
clone size: many; V gene: TRBV7-2; D gene: TRBD2; J gene: TRBJ2-5; CDR3 protein: CASSSTGTSEQTQYF; CDR3 DNA: TGTGCCAGCAGCTCCACCGGGACTAGCGAGCAGACCCAGTACTTC
clone size: NA; V gene: TRBV6-5; D gene: NA; J gene: TRBJ1-3; CDR3 protein: CASSPFGEKAVGNTIYF; CDR3 DNA: TGTGCCAGCAGCCCCTTCGGGGAGAAGGCCGTCGGAAACACCATATATTTT
clone size: many; V gene: TRBV5-1; D gene: NA; J gene: TRBJ2-5; CDR3 protein: CASSLGGPTETQYF; CDR3 DNA: TGCGCCAGCAGCTTAGGGGGGCCCACAGAGACCCAGTACTTC
clone size: many; V gene: TRBV5-5; D gene: NA; J gene: TRBJ1-5; CDR3 protein: CASSLWQSNQPQHF; CDR3 DNA: TGTGCCAGCAGCTTATGGCAGAGCAATCAGCCCCAGCATTTT
clone size: many; V gene: TRBV5-6; D gene: TRBD1; J gene: TRBJ1-6; CDR3 protein: CASSVNRGYSYNSPLHF; CDR3 DNA: TGTGCCAGCAGCGTCAACAGGGGCTATTCCTATAATTCACCCCTCCACTTT
clone size: NA; V gene: TRBV20-1; D gene: NA; J gene: TRBJ1-5; CDR3 protein: CSASRTGSPHQPQHF; CDR3 DNA: TGCAGTGCTAGTCGGACTGGGTCGCCACATCAGCCCCAGCATTTT
clone size: many; V gene: TRBV6-1; D gene: TRBD1; J gene: TRBJ1-5; CDR3 protein: CASNDRGLGQPQHF; CDR3 DNA: TGTGCCAGCAATGACAGGGGGCTAGGGCAGCCCCAGCATTTT
clone size: NA; V gene: TRBV29-1; D gene: NA; J gene: TRBJ2-1; CDR3 protein: CSVLGGAHSYNEQFF; CDR3 DNA: TGCAGCGTCTTGGGGGGGGCTCACTCCTACAATGAGCAGTTCTTC
clone size: many; V gene: TRBV12-3/TRBV12-4; D gene: TRBD1; J gene: TRBJ1-1; CDR3 protein: CASSSRQGATEAFF; CDR3 DNA: TGTGCCAGCAGTTCCCGACAGGGGGCCACTGAAGCTTTCTTT
clone size: few; V gene: TRBV29-1; D gene: NA; J gene: TRBJ2-7; CDR3 protein: CSVSGGNSDEQYF; CDR3 DNA: TGCAGCGTTTCAGGGGGGAACTCCGACGAGCAGTACTTC
clone size: many; V gene: TRBV4-1; D gene: NA; J gene: TRBJ1-1; CDR3 protein: CASSLNPGQPDTEAFF; CDR3 DNA: TGCGCCAGCAGCCTCAACCCCGGACAGCCCGACACTGAAGCTTTCTTT
clone size: few; V gene: TRBV18; D gene: NA; J gene: TRBJ2-3; CDR3 protein: CASSPIRTTDTQYF; CDR3 DNA: TGTGCCAGCTCACCAATTAGGACCACAGATACGCAGTATTTT
clone size: many; V gene: TRBV7-9; D gene: TRBD1; J gene: TRBJ2-7; CDR3 protein: CASSNRDRDVDEQYF; CDR3 DNA: TGTGCCAGCAGTAACCGGGACAGGGACGTGGACGAGCAGTACTTC
clone size: many; V gene: TRBV28; D gene: TRBD1; J gene: TRBJ2-7; CDR3 protein: CASWGRTGFVGEQYF; CDR3 DNA: TGTGCCAGCTGGGGGCGGACAGGGTTTGTAGGGGAGCAGTACTTC
clone size: many; V gene: TRBV4-1; D gene: NA; J gene: TRBJ2-5; CDR3 protein: CASSQDSSGLQRTQYF; CDR3 DNA: TGCGCCAGCAGCCAAGATTCATCGGGCTTGCAGAGGACCCAGTACTTC
clone size: many; V gene: TRBV4-3; D gene: NA; J gene: TRBJ1-4; CDR3 protein: CASSPNRPNEKLFF; CDR3 DNA: TGCGCCAGCAGCCCGAACAGGCCTAATGAAAAACTGTTTTTT
clone size: many; V gene: TRBV5-4; D gene: NA; J gene: TRBJ1-1; CDR3 protein: CASSLRTGLGSEAFF; CDR3 DNA: TGTGCCAGCAGCTTACGAACAGGGCTGGGCTCTGAAGCTTTCTTT
clone size: many; V gene: TRBV21-1; D gene: NA; J gene: TRBJ1-6; CDR3 protein: CASRFRVGQHRNSPLHF; CDR3 DNA: TGTGCCAGCCGATTTAGGGTCGGACAGCACCGAAATTCACCCCTCCACTTT
clone size: many; V gene: TRBV5-1; D gene: TRBD2; J gene: TRBJ2-1; CDR3 protein: CASSSGTSGGAKDEQFF; CDR3 DNA: TGCGCCAGCAGCTCGGGGACTAGCGGGGGGGCCAAGGATGAGCAGTTCTTC
clone size: few; V gene: TRBV5-1; D gene: TRBD2; J gene: TRBJ2-7; CDR3 protein: CASSAGRGAYEQYF; CDR3 DNA: TGCGCCAGCAGCGCGGGGAGGGGAGCATACGAGCAGTACTTC
clone size: few; V gene: TRBV9; D gene: NA; J gene: TRBJ1-2; CDR3 protein: CASSVDLDNGYTF; CDR3 DNA: TGTGCCAGCAGCGTAGATCTGGACAATGGCTACACCTTC
clone size: many; V gene: TRBV7-9; D gene: NA; J gene: TRBJ1-2; CDR3 protein: CASSLGLKGVKDGYTF; CDR3 DNA: TGTGCCAGCAGCTTAGGGCTAAAGGGCGTTAAGGATGGCTACACCTTC
clone size: medium-sized; V gene: TRBV3-1; D gene: TRBD2; J gene: TRBJ2-5; CDR3 protein: CASSPNAGGQETQYF; CDR3 DNA: TGTGCCAGCAGCCCGAACGCGGGGGGCCAAGAGACCCAGTACTTC
clone size: NA; V gene: TRBV28; D gene: NA; J gene: TRBJ2-7; CDR3 protein: CASSSDRTCSYEQYF; CDR3 DNA: TGTGCCAGCAGTTCCGACAGGACCTGCTCCTACGAGCAGTACTTC
clone size: few; V gene: TRBV10-3; D gene: NA; J gene: TRBJ1-6; CDR3 protein: CAMNREVGSPLHF; CDR3 DNA: TGTGCCATGAACCGGGAAGTGGGTTCACCCCTCCACTTT
clone size: many; V gene: TRBV20-1; D gene: NA; J gene: TRBJ1-5; CDR3 protein: CSAMRGVRSPQHF; CDR3 DNA: TGCAGTGCTATGAGGGGAGTCCGGTCGCCCCAGCATTTT
clone size: many; V gene: TRBV12-3/TRBV12-4; D gene: TRBD2; J gene: TRBJ2-5; CDR3 protein: CASSPRWGGSTQETQYF; CDR3 DNA: TGTGCCAGCAGCCCCCGGTGGGGGGGATCAACCCAAGAGACCCAGTACTTC
clone size: many; V gene: TRBV20-1; D gene: NA; J gene: TRBJ1-2; CDR3 protein: CSARNPWAPVGGYGYTF; CDR3 DNA: TGCAGTGCTAGAAACCCCTGGGCCCCCGTTGGTGGCTATGGCTACACCTTC
clone size: many; V gene: TRBV5-1; D gene: NA; J gene: TRBJ2-5; CDR3 protein: CASSLTPQETQYF; CDR3 DNA: TGCGCCAGCAGCTTGACACCTCAAGAGACCCAGTACTTC
clone size: NA; V gene: TRBV6-6; D gene: NA; J gene: TRBJ1-2; CDR3 protein: CASCLAGYTF; CDR3 DNA: TGTGCCAGCTGTCTAGCCGGCTACACCTTC
clone size: many; V gene: TRBV5-1; D gene: NA; J gene: TRBJ1-4; CDR3 protein: CASSFRGRGIREKLFF; CDR3 DNA: TGCGCCAGCAGCTTTAGGGGAAGAGGCATCCGTGAAAAACTGTTTTTT
clone size: many; V gene: TRBV5-1; D gene: TRBD1; J gene: TRBJ1-1; CDR3 protein: CASRTGEGQSAFF; CDR3 DNA: TGCGCCAGCAGGACAGGGGAAGGTCAGTCAGCTTTCTTT
clone size: many; V gene: TRBV20-1; D gene: TRBD1; J gene: TRBJ1-1; CDR3 protein: CSARPLTGMNTEAFF; CDR3 DNA: TGCAGTGCTAGGCCCTTGACAGGGATGAACACTGAAGCTTTCTTT
clone size: many; V gene: TRBV28; D gene: NA; J gene: TRBJ2-3; CDR3 protein: CASSPSQGITDTQYF; CDR3 DNA: TGTGCCAGCAGTCCCTCACAGGGAATCACAGATACGCAGTATTTT
clone size: many; V gene: TRBV20-1; D gene: NA; J gene: TRBJ2-7; CDR3 protein: CSARAGASSYEQYF; CDR3 DNA: TGCAGTGCCCGGGCGGGGGCGAGCTCCTACGAGCAGTACTTC
clone size: many; V gene: TRBV18; D gene: NA; J gene: TRBJ2-3; CDR3 protein: CASSSQQRTDTQYF; CDR3 DNA: TGTGCCAGCTCATCCCAACAACGCACAGATACGCAGTATTTT
clone size: NA; V gene: TRBV7-2; D gene: NA; J gene: TRBJ2-7; CDR3 protein: CASSVYGGEQYF; CDR3 DNA: TGTGCCAGCAGCGTCTACGGGGGCGAGCAGTACTTC
clone size: many; V gene: TRBV7-2; D gene: NA; J gene: TRBJ2-1; CDR3 protein: CASSWVSVWTHINNEQFF; CDR3 DNA: TGTGCCAGCAGCTGGGTTTCCGTTTGGACACACATCAACAATGAGCAGTTCTTC